These 3 T cell receptor beta chains came from one sample sequenced in a study of T cell repertoires in cytomegalovirus infection. TCRdb re-analysed the reads in MiXCR, keeping a single row per CDR3 protein. Among about 310,000 distinct CDR3 sequences listed, 15% to 20% were seen once. Source material: PBMCs. Receptors originate from a human donor in good health (CMV status not recorded). Some clones in this sample may be carry-over from other donors' samples.

The sample holds many counts of this clonotype. The chain is built from TRBV28 and TRBJ1-5; perhaps TRBD1 as D (6 bases). Trimming left V 10 bases short and J 7 bases short, with 17 bases between. This CDR3 has 13 residues. In germline, CDR1 is MDHEN, CDR2 SYDVKM. The CDR3 spells CAIWGGAGQPQHF. DNA for the CDR3: TGTGCCATCTGGGGGGGCGCGGGCCAGCCCCAGCATTTT.

This clonotype has a count of ten or more. The chain carries TRBV12-3 or TRBV12-4 and TRBJ2-7, with D tentatively TRBD1 (5 bases). V was clipped by 5 bases and J by 3 bases, with 14 bases between them. CDR3 size: 14 residues. The CDR3 coding sequence is TGTGCCAGCAGTCCCTCTGGGGCTGACTACGAGCAGTACTTC. It is translated as CASSPSGADYEQYF.

In its sample, this clonotype was seen many times. The CDR3 is CASSFVGSNQPQHF. CDR3 nucleotide sequence: TGTGCCAGCAGCTTTGTGGGATCCAATCAGCCCCAGCATTTT. J is TRBJ1-5 and V is TRBV7-2, with D hard to call. Germline CDR1 is SGHTA and CDR2 is FQGNSA. The V end lost 3 bases, the J end lost 3 bases, and 9 bases lay between the germline ends. The CDR3 consists of 14 residues.